These 24 T cell receptor beta chains came from one sample sequenced in a study of T cell responses to AZD1222 COVID-19 vaccine. Libraries were prepared by immunoSEQ multiplex PCR; TCRdb keeps only in-frame clonotypes and omits some of them. The repertoire includes roughly 130,000 clones, approximately 85% of them detected once, and under 20% sits in the top ten. The sequences come from peripheral blood, collected on day 0 of MenACWY control vaccination. The receptors originated from an adult in good health.

The rearrangement links TRBV9 to TRBJ2-3; TRBD2 matches 10 bases. Germline V gene lookup returns CDR1 SGDLS and CDR2 YYNGEE. The V segment lost 0 bases and the J segment 3 bases; nucleotides outside the gene matches: 4. The CDR3 is 16 amino acids. CDR3 region: CASSVGSGRRTDTQYF. CDR3 bases: TGTGCCAGCAGCGTAGGTAGCGGGAGGAGGACAGATACGCAGTATTTT.

Only one count was recorded for this clone. J is TRBJ2-7 and V is TRBV5-1; TRBD1 matches at 9 bases. Per germline, CDR1 SGHRS and CDR2 YFSETQ. V lost 4 bases and J lost 3; bases outside the gene matches: 8. CDR3 size: 15 residues. The DNA for the CDR3 is TGCGCCAGCAGCCCCTTGGGACAGGGTCTCTACGAGCAGTACTTC. Translation gives CASSPLGQGLYEQYF.

This chain links TRBV2 with TRBJ1-1; D gene ambiguous. The CDR3 runs to 15 residues. Trimming took 1 base from V and 4 from J, leaving 13 bases between them. Looked up from germline, CDR1 is SNHLY and CDR2 is FYNNEI. The CDR3 nucleotides read TGTGCCAGCAGTGAAGTCGGTCTCTCCGGCACTGAAGCTTTCTTT. Protein product: CASSEVGLSGTEAFF.

The genes are TRBV2 and TRBJ2-2, with D perhaps TRBD1 or TRBD2 (5 bases each). CDR3 length: 14 amino acids. The V end lost 3 bases, the J end lost 6 bases, and 11 bases lay between the germline ends. Looked up from germline, CDR1 is SNHLY and CDR2 is FYNNEI. CDR3 DNA: TGTGCCAGCAGTGAGGGTTGGGGACCCGGGGAGCTGTTTTTT. Its translation: CASSEGWGPGELFF.

This rearrangement joins TRBV19 to TRBJ1-1, with D possibly matching TRBD1 (5 bases). The CDR3 runs to 13 residues. Deletions cut 7 bases from V and 5 bases from J, with 14 bases between. Germline V gene data show CDR1 as LNHDA and CDR2 as SQIVND (reference sequence). For the CDR3, the DNA is TGTGCCAGTACGCTGGGGACGAGGACTGAAGCTTTCTTT. Protein product: CASTLGTRTEAFF.

The V call is TRBV5-3, the J call TRBJ2-3, with 10 bases identical to TRBD2. TRBV5-3 has ORF status, its function being uncertain. V lost 4 bases, J lost 1 base, and 6 bases stayed unmatched. The CDR3 consists of 16 residues. The CDR3: CARSLGTSARTDTQYF. Written as DNA, the CDR3 is TGTGCCAGAAGCCTCGGGACTAGCGCCCGCACAGATACGCAGTATTTT.

This chain uses TRBV3-1 (or the pseudogene TRBV3-2) with TRBJ2-4, with 8 nucleotides matching TRBD1. From germline, CDR1 is LGHDT and CDR2 YNNKEL (reference sequence). Trimming cost V 2 bases and J 1 base; bases outside gene matches: 13. The CDR3 is made up of 19 amino acids. CDR3 residues: CASSQPGPQGAKAKNIQYF. CDR3 nucleotide sequence: TGTGCCAGCAGCCAACCCGGGCCGCAGGGGGCAAAGGCCAAAAACATTCAGTACTTC.

A single count supports this clone. The gene calls are TRBV7-9 and TRBJ2-7, with D possibly TRBD2 on 5 matching bases. V was cut by 2 bases and J by 6 bases, with 14 bases left in between. Germline lookup yields CDR1 SEHNR and CDR2 FQNEAQ (reference sequence). CDR3 length: 14 residues. CDR3 protein: CASSLLAQGGEQYF. CDR3 coding DNA: TGTGCCAGCAGCTTACTAGCACAAGGAGGCGAGCAGTACTTC. The full variable domain, rest sourced from reference TRBV7-9 and TRBJ2-7, is DTGVSQNPRHKITKRGQNVTFRCDPISEHNRLYWYRQTLGQGPEFLTYFQNEAQLEKSRLLSDRFSAERPKGSFSTLEIQRTEQGDSAMYLCASSLLAQGGEQYFGPGTRLTVT.

CDR3 amino acids: CASSVTARSGNTIYF. CDR3 coding DNA: TGTGCCAGCTCAGTTACGGCTCGCTCTGGAAACACCATATATTTT. This chain joins TRBV18 and TRBJ1-3; D call uncertain. The germline CDR1 and CDR2 sequences are KGHSH and LQKENI. Trimming removed 5 bases from V and 0 bases from J, with 11 bases in between. The CDR3 covers 15 residues.

A single count supports this clone. The genes are TRBV5-1 and TRBJ1-4; perhaps TRBD1 as D (5 bases). The length of the CDR3 is 15 residues. V gave up 4 bases and J gave up 0 bases, with 10 bases separating them. Germline V gene data show CDR1 as SGHRS and CDR2 as YFSETQ. The CDR3 nucleotides read TGCGCCAGCAGCCCAACAGGAACAACTAATGAAAAACTGTTTTTT. This gives the protein CASSPTGTTNEKLFF.

The chain has TRBV28 and TRBJ2-1, with 15 bases fitting TRBD2. The CDR3 loop spans 16 amino acids. Germline loops: CDR1 MDHEN, CDR2 SYDVKM. The trim removed 6 bases at V and 8 bases at J, leaving 8 bases unmatched. The CDR3 region is CASRRTSGRVGDEQFF. CDR3 in DNA: TGTGCCAGCAGAAGGACTAGCGGGAGGGTGGGTGATGAGCAGTTCTTC.

J is TRBJ1-1 and V is TRBV2; D gene ambiguous. In germline, CDR1 is SNHLY, CDR2 FYNNEI. V gave up 4 bases and J gave up 4 bases, with 13 bases separating them. This CDR3 spans 14 amino acids. CDR3 residues: CASSVVQVLTEAFF. The CDR3 DNA follows: TGTGCCAGCAGTGTAGTTCAGGTGCTCACTGAAGCTTTCTTT.

This sequence joins TRBV7-6 and TRBJ1-1; D might be TRBD1 (5 bases). Germline loops: CDR1 SGHVS, CDR2 FNYEAQ. This CDR3 is built from 15 residues. V shed 1 base and J shed 7 bases, with 16 bases lying between them. CDR3 DNA sequence: TGTGCCAGCAGCTTAGGTGGGGGGTGGAAAGATGAAGCTTTCTTT. Amino acids: CASSLGGGWKDEAFF.

The V and J genes are TRBV11-2 and TRBJ2-7; 7 positions match TRBD2. This CDR3 comprises 15 residues. V shed 2 bases, J shed 2 bases, and the junction held 6 bases outside the gene matches. Germline V gives CDR1 SGHAT, CDR2 FQNNGV. The CDR3 nucleotides are TGTGCCAGCAGCTTACAGCTAGCGGATACCTACGAGCAGTACTTC. Encoded protein: CASSLQLADTYEQYF.

This clone has just one count. The chain joins TRBV28 to TRBJ1-2; TRBD1 might be the D (6 bases). CDR3 length: 14 amino acids. Looked up from germline, CDR1 is MDHEN and CDR2 is SYDVKM. V was clipped by 7 bases and J by 4 bases, with 16 bases between them. The chain's CDR3 is CASTRGGGTYGYTF. The CDR3, as DNA: TGTGCCAGCACCCGGGGAGGGGGGACCTATGGCTACACCTTC.

The CDR3 nucleotides read TGTGCCAGCAGTTTCCGGTGGGAGGACAGGGTGTCATCGGAGACCCAGTACTTC. Its translation is CASSFRWEDRVSSETQYF. The chain links TRBV28 to TRBJ2-5; 8 positions agree with TRBD1. Germline V lookup: CDR1 MDHEN, CDR2 SYDVKM. V was pared by 3 bases and J by 5 bases, with 17 bases of the junction left unmatched. The CDR3 runs to 18 residues. Filled out from reference TRBV28 and TRBJ2-5, the complete variable domain reads DVKVTQSSRYLVKRTGEKVFLECVQDMDHENMFWYRQDPGLGLRLIYFSYDVKMKEKGDIPEGYSVSREKKERFSLILESASTNQTSMYLCASSFRWEDRVSSETQYFGPGTRLLVL.

V and J are TRBV6-5 and TRBJ2-7; D gene unclear. V was clipped by 0 bases and J by 5 bases, with 14 bases between them. From germline, CDR1 is MNHEY and CDR2 SVGAGI. There are 15 residues in the CDR3. CDR3 bases: TGTGCCAGCAGTTACTCGAGGCGACCGAGTAACGAGCAGTACTTC. Protein product: CASSYSRRPSNEQYF.

The V call is TRBV5-5, the J call TRBJ1-2; D uncertain. Germline values: CDR1 SGHKS, CDR2 YYEKEE (reference sequence). With 5 bases removed from V and 2 bases from J, the gap between germline ends came to 22 bases. The CDR3 runs to 17 residues. The DNA for the CDR3 is TGTGCCAGCAGGTTTCGGCGGCCTAGGTCTGAGAACTATGGCTACACCTTC. The encoded protein is CASRFRRPRSENYGYTF.

The chain links TRBV6-5 to TRBJ1-1; D gene uncertain. The CDR3 extends over 15 amino acids. V was cut by 7 bases and J by 0 bases, with 15 bases left in between. Germline assignment: CDR1 MNHEY and CDR2 SVGAGI. CDR3 DNA sequence: TGTGCCAGCACTAATTCGTGGGGTATGAACACTGAAGCTTTCTTT. Amino acid sequence: CASTNSWGMNTEAFF.

The V and J genes are TRBV5-5 and TRBJ2-3; D remains ambiguous. Germline V lookup: CDR1 SGHKS, CDR2 YYEKEE (reference sequence). Trimming removed 4 bases at V and 4 bases at J, with 19 bases between. This CDR3 region has 16 residues. CDR3 loop: CASSLDLGLAADTQYF. CDR3 in DNA: TGTGCCAGCAGCCTCGATCTAGGCCTTGCCGCAGATACGCAGTATTTT.

The chain combines TRBV4-1 with TRBJ2-7, with D possibly being TRBD2 (6 bases). In germline, CDR1 is MGHRA, CDR2 YSYEKL. With 1 base removed from V and 6 bases from J, the gap between germline ends came to 22 bases. CDR3 length equals 17 residues. CDR3: CASSQGRDSQWGFEQYF. CDR3 DNA: TGCGCCAGCAGCCAAGGCCGGGACTCCCAATGGGGGTTCGAGCAGTACTTC.

The DNA for the CDR3 is TGTGCCAGCAGTTCCCTGGGGCAGCCCCAGCATTTT. It codes for CASSSLGQPQHF. The rearrangement links TRBV27 to TRBJ1-5; no definite D call. Between the trimmed V and J ends, which lost 4 bases and 7 bases, there was a span of 8 bases. Per the germline V gene, CDR1 is MNHEY and CDR2 is SMNVEV (reference sequence). The CDR3 is 12 amino acids.

The chain links TRBV6-5 to TRBJ1-4; 8 bases are a match to TRBD1. The CDR3 contains 14 residues. Trimming removed 5 bases from V and 6 bases from J; junction bases left unmatched: 5. Germline CDR1 and CDR2: MNHEY and SVGAGI. This chain's CDR3 is CASSIQGADEKLFF. CDR3 nucleotides: TGTGCCAGCAGTATCCAGGGGGCAGATGAAAAACTGTTTTTT.

In this sample, this clone turned up a few times. This chain connects TRBV5-1 to TRBJ2-5, with TRBD2 matching 11 bases. Germline V lookup: CDR1 SGHRS, CDR2 YFSETQ. The V gene end was trimmed by 4 bases and the J gene end by 2 bases; junction bases not matched to a gene: 10. The CDR3 is 17 amino acids. The DNA of the CDR3 is TGCGCCAGCAGCCCGCTGGGTAGCGGGAGGGCTCAAGAGACCCAGTACTTC. It is translated as CASSPLGSGRAQETQYF.